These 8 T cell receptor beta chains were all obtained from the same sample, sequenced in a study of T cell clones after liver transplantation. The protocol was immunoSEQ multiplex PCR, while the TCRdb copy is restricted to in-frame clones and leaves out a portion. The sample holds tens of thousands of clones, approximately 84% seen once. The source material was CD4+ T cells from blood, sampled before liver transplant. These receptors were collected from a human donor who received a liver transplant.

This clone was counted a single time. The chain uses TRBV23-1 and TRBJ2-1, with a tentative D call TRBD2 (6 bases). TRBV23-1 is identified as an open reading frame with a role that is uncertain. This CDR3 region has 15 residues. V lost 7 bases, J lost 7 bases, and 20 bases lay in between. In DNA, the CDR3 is TGCGCCAGCACCCGTCCGGGAGTCGGACCGAATGAGCAGTTCTTC. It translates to CASTRPGVGPNEQFF.

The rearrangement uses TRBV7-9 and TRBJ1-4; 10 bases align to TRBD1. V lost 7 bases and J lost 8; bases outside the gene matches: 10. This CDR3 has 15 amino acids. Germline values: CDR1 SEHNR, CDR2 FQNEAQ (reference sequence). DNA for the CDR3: TGTGCCAGCATCAAAGCGGGACAGGGGCAGGAAAAACTGTTTTTT. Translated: CASIKAGQGQEKLFF.

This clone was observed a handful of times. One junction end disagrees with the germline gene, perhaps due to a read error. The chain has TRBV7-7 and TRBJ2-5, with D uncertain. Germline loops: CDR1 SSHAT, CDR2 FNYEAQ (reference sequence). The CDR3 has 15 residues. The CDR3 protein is CASSSRWGPQETQYF. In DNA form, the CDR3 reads TGTGCTAGCAGCTCGAGGTGGGGTCCCCAAGAGACCCAGTACTTC.

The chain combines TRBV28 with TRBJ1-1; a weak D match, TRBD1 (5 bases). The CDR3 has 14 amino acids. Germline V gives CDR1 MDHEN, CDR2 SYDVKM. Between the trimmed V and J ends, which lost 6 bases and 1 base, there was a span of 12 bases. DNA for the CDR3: TGTGCCAGCAGCTCCCCCACAGGGAACACTGAAGCTTTCTTT. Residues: CASSSPTGNTEAFF.

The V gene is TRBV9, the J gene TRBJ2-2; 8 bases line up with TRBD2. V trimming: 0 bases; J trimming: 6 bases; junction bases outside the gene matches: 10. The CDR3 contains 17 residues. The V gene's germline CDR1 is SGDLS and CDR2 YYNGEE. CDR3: CASSVDVAGLVPGELFF. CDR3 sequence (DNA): TGTGCCAGCAGCGTAGACGTTGCGGGACTAGTGCCCGGGGAGCTGTTTTTT. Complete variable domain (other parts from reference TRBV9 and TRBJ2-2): DSGVTQTPKHLITATGQRVTLRCSPRSGDLSVYWYQQSLDQGLQFLIQYYNGEERAKGNILERFSAQQFPDLHSELNLSSLELGDSALYFCASSVDVAGLVPGELFFGEGSRLTVL.

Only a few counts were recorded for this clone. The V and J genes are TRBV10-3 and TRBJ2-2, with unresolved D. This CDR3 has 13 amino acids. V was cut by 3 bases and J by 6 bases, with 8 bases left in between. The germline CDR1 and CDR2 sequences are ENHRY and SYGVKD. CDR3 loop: CAISEILAGELFF. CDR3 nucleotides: TGTGCCATCAGTGAAATACTGGCCGGGGAGCTGTTTTTT.

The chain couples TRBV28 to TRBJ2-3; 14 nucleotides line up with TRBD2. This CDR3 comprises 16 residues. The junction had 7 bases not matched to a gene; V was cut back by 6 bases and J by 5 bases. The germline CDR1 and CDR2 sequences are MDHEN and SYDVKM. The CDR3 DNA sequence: TGTGCCAGCAGCTCGACTAGCGGGAGGGCGGGAGATACGCAGTATTTT. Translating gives CASSSTSGRAGDTQYF.

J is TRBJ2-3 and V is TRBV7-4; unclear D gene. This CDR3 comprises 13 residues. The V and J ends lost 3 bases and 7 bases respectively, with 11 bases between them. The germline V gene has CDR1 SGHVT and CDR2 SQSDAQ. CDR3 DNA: TGTGCCAGCAGCTTTGGTATGGAGCATACGCAGTATTTT. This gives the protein CASSFGMEHTQYF. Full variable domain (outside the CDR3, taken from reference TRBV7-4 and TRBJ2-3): GAGVSQSPRYKVAKRGRDVALRCDSISGHVTLYWYRQTLGQGSEVLTYSQSDAQRDKSGRPSGRFSAERPERSVSTLKIQRTEQGDSAVYLCASSFGMEHTQYFGPGTRLTVL.